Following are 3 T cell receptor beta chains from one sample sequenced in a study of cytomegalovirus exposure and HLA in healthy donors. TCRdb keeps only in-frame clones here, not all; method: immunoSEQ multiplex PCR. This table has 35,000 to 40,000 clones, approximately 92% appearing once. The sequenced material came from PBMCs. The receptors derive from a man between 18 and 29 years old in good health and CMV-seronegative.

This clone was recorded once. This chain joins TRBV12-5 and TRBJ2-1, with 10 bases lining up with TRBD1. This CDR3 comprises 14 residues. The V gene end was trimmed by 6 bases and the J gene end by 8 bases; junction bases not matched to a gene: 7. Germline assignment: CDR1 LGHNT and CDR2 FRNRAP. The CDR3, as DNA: TGTGCTAGTGGCCGGGACAGGGGAGTCGATGAGCAGTTCTTC. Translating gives CASGRDRGVDEQFF.

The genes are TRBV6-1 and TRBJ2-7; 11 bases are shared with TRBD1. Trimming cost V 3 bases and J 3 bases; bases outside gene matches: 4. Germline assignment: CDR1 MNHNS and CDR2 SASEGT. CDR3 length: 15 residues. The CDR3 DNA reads TGTGCCAGCAGTGATGAGGGGACAGGGGGCTACGAGCAGTACTTC. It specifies CASSDEGTGGYEQYF.

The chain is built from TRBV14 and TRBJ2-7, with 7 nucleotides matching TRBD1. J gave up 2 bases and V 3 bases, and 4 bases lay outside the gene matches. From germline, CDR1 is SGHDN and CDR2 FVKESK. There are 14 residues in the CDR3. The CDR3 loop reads CASSQLGQAYEQYF. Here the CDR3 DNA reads TGTGCCAGCAGCCAGCTAGGACAGGCCTACGAGCAGTACTTC.